Presented here are 21 T cell receptor beta chains from one specimen sequenced in a study of technical replicates of blood from a few donors. Sequenced by immunoSEQ multiplex PCR; TCRdb stores in-frame clones only, minus some. The table records some 80,000 clones, around 97% of them present only once. Sequences were obtained from T cells isolated from PBMCs. These receptors were taken from a human donor in good health.

The chain is built from TRBV25-1 and TRBJ2-6; unclear D gene. With 3 bases removed from V and 0 bases from J, the gap between germline ends came to 3 bases. The length of the CDR3 is 14 residues. Germline loops: CDR1 MGHDK, CDR2 SYGVNS. The CDR3 DNA reads as TGTGCCAGCAGTGATCGCTCTGGGGCCAACGTCCTGACTTTC. Its translation: CASSDRSGANVLTF.

V and J are TRBV11-2 and TRBJ1-1; D gene unclear. In germline, CDR1 is SGHAT, CDR2 FQNNGV. This CDR3 has 17 residues. The V end was cut by 4 bases, the J end by 2 bases, with 20 bases between. The CDR3 here is CASSSSPWDAGNTEAFF. The CDR3 bases are TGTGCCAGCAGCTCTTCTCCCTGGGATGCGGGAAACACTGAAGCTTTCTTT.

The chain has TRBV25-1 and TRBJ1-2; D unresolved. Germline V gene data show CDR1 as MGHDK and CDR2 as SYGVNS. The CDR3 runs to 13 residues. Trimming took off 2 bases at V and 3 bases at J, with 7 bases between the two ends. For the CDR3, the DNA is TGTGCCAGCAGTGAACAGTTGGACTATGGCTACACCTTC. It translates to CASSEQLDYGYTF.

The chain couples TRBV5-1 to TRBJ2-7; 8 bases fit TRBD1. After removal of 4 bases from V and 4 bases from J, the junction contained 13 bases not matched to a gene. The CDR3 runs to 16 residues. Germline values: CDR1 SGHRS, CDR2 YFSETQ. The CDR3 is CASSSPGWDRSYEQYF. CDR3 DNA sequence: TGCGCCAGCAGCAGCCCGGGGTGGGACAGGAGTTACGAGCAGTACTTC.

The chain couples TRBV4-1 to TRBJ1-5; D uncertain. The germline gives CDR1 MGHRA, CDR2 YSYEKL. The CDR3 sequence is 14 residues long. V gave up 8 bases and J gave up 0 bases, with 11 bases separating them. The CDR3 region is CASQEEYSNQPQHF. CDR3 DNA sequence: TGCGCCAGCCAGGAGGAATATAGCAATCAGCCCCAGCATTTT.

The gene calls are TRBV10-2 and TRBJ1-5; D is uncertain. Germline V CDR1 and CDR2: WSHSY, SAAADI. The length of the CDR3 is 16 residues. With 1 base removed from V and 4 bases from J, the gap between germline ends came to 14 bases. The CDR3 DNA sequence: TGCGCCAGCAGTGAGTTGATCGGCAGGATTAATCAGCCCCAGCATTTT. It translates to CASSELIGRINQPQHF.

The CDR3 sequence: CASRAGTGTLDTQYF. The CDR3 bases are TGTGCCAGCAGGGCCGGGACCGGGACACTGGATACGCAGTATTTT. The chain uses TRBV5-8 and TRBJ2-3, with D possibly matching TRBD1 (6 bases). CDR3 length: 15 amino acids. V was pared by 5 bases and J by 6 bases, with 19 bases between. Per the germline V gene, CDR1 is SGHTS and CDR2 is YDEGEE.

The J gene is TRBJ1-2, the V gene TRBV18; 9 bases align to TRBD1. The V and J ends lost 2 bases and 5 bases, in that order; junction bases with no gene match: 9. The CDR3 consists of 16 residues. Germline CDR1 and CDR2: KGHSH and LQKENI. CDR3 region: CASSPFDSDRGYGYTF. CDR3 nucleotides: TGTGCCAGCTCACCATTTGATTCGGACAGGGGATATGGCTACACCTTC. Combining the CDR3 with reference TRBV18 and TRBJ1-2 gives the whole variable domain NAGVMQNPRHLVRRRGQEARLRCSPMKGHSHVYWYRQLPEEGLKFMVYLQKENIIDESGMPKERFSAEFPKEGPSILRIQQVVRGDSAAYFCASSPFDSDRGYGYTFGSGTRLTVV.

The V call is TRBV7-9, the J call TRBJ1-3, with TRBD1 matching 7 bases. V shed 0 bases, J shed 10 bases, and the junction held 9 bases outside the gene matches. Germline V gene data show CDR1 as SEHNR and CDR2 as FQNEAQ (reference sequence). The CDR3 extends over 15 amino acids. The DNA for the CDR3 is TGTGCCAGCAGCTTAGCGATGGCAGGGGGTGATACCATATATTTT. Translating gives CASSLAMAGGDTIYF.

The chain recombines TRBV29-1 with TRBJ1-2; 7 nucleotides align to TRBD1. CDR3 length equals 13 residues. The V gene end was trimmed by 7 bases and the J gene end by 0 bases; junction bases not matched to a gene: 5. In germline, CDR1 is SQVTM, CDR2 ANQGSEA. CDR3 region: CSGTGAPNYGYTF. CDR3 coding DNA: TGCAGCGGTACAGGGGCTCCTAACTATGGCTACACCTTC.

The chain recombines TRBV7-2 with TRBJ2-1; D may be TRBD1 (6 bases). Germline CDR1 is SGHTA and CDR2 is FQGNSA. The CDR3 length is 15 residues. Trimming removed 2 bases at V and 4 bases at J, with 12 bases between. Here the CDR3 DNA reads TGTGCCAGCAGCTTATATCTCGGACAGTACAATGAGCAGTTCTTC. Its protein product is CASSLYLGQYNEQFF.

The V gene is TRBV25-1, the J gene TRBJ1-4; 9 nucleotides align to TRBD1. J gave up 4 bases and V 7 bases, and 7 bases lay outside the gene matches. Germline loops: CDR1 MGHDK, CDR2 SYGVNS. The CDR3 spans 15 residues. CDR3 DNA: TGTGCCAGCACTACAGGGGGCGCTGATAATGAAAAACTGTTTTTT. Translated, it gives CASTTGGADNEKLFF.

The genes are TRBV27 and TRBJ2-2; D uncertain. Germline CDR1 reads MNHEY; CDR2 reads SMNVEV (reference sequence). V was clipped by 0 bases and J by 4 bases, with 9 bases between them. CDR3 length: 15 residues. CDR3 DNA: TGTGCCAGCAGTTTATCTCCGGGTTCCACCGGGGAGCTGTTTTTT. As protein: CASSLSPGSTGELFF.

The chain recombines TRBV4-1 with TRBJ1-1; D might be TRBD1 (6 bases). The CDR3 consists of 15 residues. Trimming cost V 4 bases and J 4 bases, with 16 bases left between them. Looked up from germline, CDR1 is MGHRA and CDR2 is YSYEKL. CDR3 sequence: CASSLSGVLSTEAFF. CDR3 bases: TGCGCCAGCAGCCTCTCAGGGGTCTTGAGCACTGAAGCTTTCTTT.

The rearrangement uses TRBV15 and TRBJ2-6; 7 bases agree with TRBD1. J gave up 4 bases and V 1 base, and 4 bases lay outside the gene matches. Germline-derived CDR1 and CDR2 are LNHNV and YYDKDF (reference sequence). The CDR3 spans 16 residues. The CDR3 sequence is CATSRGDRAGANVLTF. Here the CDR3 DNA reads TGTGCCACCAGCAGAGGAGACAGGGCCGGGGCCAACGTCCTGACTTTC.

The chain is built from TRBV6-6 and TRBJ2-5; D perhaps matches TRBD1 (6 bases). The CDR3 sequence is 13 residues long. Per the germline V gene, CDR1 is MNHNY and CDR2 is SVGAGI (reference sequence). Trimming took 7 bases from V and 0 from J, leaving 9 bases between them. CDR3 sequence: CASKQGYQETQYF. The CDR3 DNA reads TGTGCCAGCAAACAGGGTTACCAAGAGACCCAGTACTTC.

V usage is TRBV28 and J usage is TRBJ1-1; D is unclear. The CDR3 runs to 11 residues. Trimming removed 5 bases at V and 11 bases at J, with 12 bases between. Germline V lookup: CDR1 MDHEN, CDR2 SYDVKM. CDR3 loop: CASSKWPLAFF. For the CDR3, the DNA is TGTGCCAGCAGTAAATGGCCCCTGGCTTTCTTT.

The gene calls are TRBV11-3 and TRBJ2-1; 9 bases are shared with TRBD2. The CDR3 has 13 amino acids. Germline V gene data show CDR1 as SGHNT and CDR2 as YENEEA. Trimming removed 1 base from V and 10 bases from J; junction bases left unmatched: 2. CDR3 sequence (DNA): TGTGCCAGCAGCTTAGTAGCGGGAGCGGAGCAGTTCTTC. Protein: CASSLVAGAEQFF.

The genes are TRBV2 and TRBJ2-1, with TRBD1 as a possible D gene (6 bases). CDR1 and CDR2 from the germline V gene are SNHLY and FYNNEI. The CDR3 loop spans 15 amino acids. V dropped 4 bases and J dropped 3 bases, with 13 bases sitting between them. In nucleotides, the CDR3 is TGTGCCAGCAGTGGGGGGACAACTAGCTACAATGAGCAGTTCTTC. Translation gives CASSGGTTSYNEQFF.

V gene TRBV27 combines with J gene TRBJ2-7; TRBD2 aligns across 14 bases. Germline V gene sequence: CDR1 MNHEY, CDR2 SMNVEV (reference sequence). The V and J ends lost 7 bases and 4 bases, in that order; junction bases with no gene match: 12. This CDR3 region has 17 residues. The CDR3 nucleotides read TGTGCCAGCACCCCGTGGGGACTAGCGGGAGAACAATACGAGCAGTACTTC. It codes for CASTPWGLAGEQYEQYF.

The J gene is TRBJ1-1, the V gene TRBV13; D is possibly TRBD1 (6 bases). The CDR3 runs 12 residues. Germline V gene sequence: CDR1 PRHDT, CDR2 FYEKMQ (reference sequence). Deletions cut 5 bases from V and 10 bases from J, with 14 bases between. The chain's CDR3 is CASSNTGLSAFF. CDR3 DNA sequence: TGTGCCAGCAGCAACACAGGGTTGTCAGCTTTCTTT.